What follows are 30 T cell receptor beta chains derived from one specimen sequenced in a study of blood T cells in healthy people across ages. The use of a sample-barcoded 5' primer and a J-beta primer mix characterized a second PCR of roughly 6 to 12 cycles. Using its own MiXCR run on the 5' RACE reads, TCRdb lists one record per CDR3 protein. Of roughly 800,000 distinct CDR3 sequences in the sample, 58% were seen once. The sequenced material came from blood. The receptors were sampled from a man aged 25 to 40 in good health.

J is TRBJ2-1 and V is TRBV11-3; 7 bases align to TRBD2. After removal of 2 bases from V and 5 bases from J, the junction contained 3 bases not matched to a gene. The CDR3 consists of 14 residues. Germline-derived CDR1 and CDR2 are SGHNT and YENEEA. CDR3 bases: TGTGCCAGCAGCTTAACGGGAGGTAACAATGAGCAGTTCTTC. Protein sequence: CASSLTGGNNEQFF.

The V and J genes are TRBV7-9 and TRBJ2-3, with 7 nucleotides matching TRBD2. Unmatched junction bases numbered 9, after V lost 5 bases and J lost 1 base. Germline loops: CDR1 SEHNR, CDR2 FQNEAQ (reference sequence). The CDR3 totals 16 residues. CDR3 nucleotides: TGTGCCAGCAGCCGAAGCGGGATCTTTGGCACAGATACGCAGTATTTT. It encodes CASSRSGIFGTDTQYF. The full variable domain, rest sourced from reference TRBV7-9 and TRBJ2-3, is DTGVSQNPRHKITKRGQNVTFRCDPISEHNRLYWYRQTLGQGPEFLTYFQNEAQLEKSRLLSDRFSAERPKGSFSTLEIQRTEQGDSAMYLCASSRSGIFGTDTQYFGPGTRLTVL.

This clonotype was counted between two and nine times. The CDR3 bases are TGCAGCGTTGAAGTTGGGCTGTCGGGGGCCACCTACGAGCAGTACTTC. This gives the protein CSVEVGLSGATYEQYF. The V and J genes are TRBV29-1 and TRBJ2-7; TRBD1 or TRBD2 may be the D gene (6 bases each). Trimming removed 1 base at V and 2 bases at J, with 18 bases between. Germline V lookup: CDR1 SQVTM, CDR2 ANQGSEA. The CDR3 spans 16 residues.

This clonotype was counted a single time. The chain combines TRBV7-9 with TRBJ1-2; no clear D. The V end lost 0 bases, the J end lost 1 base, and 9 bases lay between the germline ends. The germline V gene has CDR1 SEHNR and CDR2 FQNEAQ (reference sequence). This CDR3 is 15 amino acids long. DNA for the CDR3: TGTGCCAGCAGCTTAGCAGGAACCCTTAACTATGGCTACACCTTC. This sequence encodes CASSLAGTLNYGYTF.

The genes are TRBV2 and TRBJ2-7; the D call may be TRBD1 or TRBD2 (6 bases each). CDR1 and CDR2 (germline): SNHLY, FYNNEI. This CDR3 comprises 13 residues. Trimming cost V 9 bases and J 5 bases, with 17 bases left between them. This CDR3 is CASESQGRNEQYF. Written as DNA, the CDR3 is TGTGCCAGTGAGAGTCAGGGGAGGAACGAGCAGTACTTC. The full variable domain, rest sourced from reference TRBV2 and TRBJ2-7, is EPEVTQTPSHQVTQMGQEVILRCVPISNHLYFYWYRQILGQKVEFLVSFYNNEISEKSEIFDDQFSVERPDGSNFTLKIRSTKLEDSAMYFCASESQGRNEQYFGPGTRLTVT.

This clonotype was picked up a small number of times. The chain is built from TRBV7-2 and TRBJ2-7; possibly TRBD1 or TRBD2 for D (5 bases each). The CDR3 spans 14 residues. Per germline, CDR1 SGHTA and CDR2 FQGNSA. The V end was cut by 3 bases, the J end by 6 bases, with 15 bases between. The CDR3: CASSLRDPTSEQYF. The CDR3, as DNA: TGTGCCAGCAGCTTGAGGGACCCCACCAGCGAGCAGTACTTC.

The gene calls are TRBV7-2 and TRBJ2-3, with no clear D. Trimming shortened V by 4 bases and J by 0 bases, and 23 bases separated the two germline ends. Germline CDR1 SGHTA, CDR2 FQGNSA. The CDR3 sequence is 19 residues long. The CDR3 sequence: CASSSPLTTTEISTDTQYF. CDR3 nucleotide sequence: TGTGCCAGCAGCTCCCCTTTGACCACAACCGAGATTAGCACAGATACGCAGTATTTT.

This clonotype was observed a handful of times. The V gene is TRBV6-6, the J gene TRBJ2-2, with D unclear. The V gene's germline CDR1 is MNHNY and CDR2 SVGAGI (reference sequence). V was pared by 10 bases and J by 4 bases, with 13 bases between. CDR3 length equals 13 residues. Written as DNA, the CDR3 is TGTGCCACCCTGACCTGGGGCACCGGGGAGCTGTTTTTT. Its translation: CATLTWGTGELFF.

The genes are TRBV7-9 and TRBJ2-3; no clear D gene. V shed 1 base and J shed 0 bases, with 5 bases lying between them. Germline CDR1 is SEHNR and CDR2 is FQNEAQ (reference sequence). The CDR3 consists of 14 residues. CDR3 in amino acids: CASSLVISTDTQYF. The CDR3 DNA is TGTGCCAGCAGCTTAGTCATCAGCACAGATACGCAGTATTTT.

The J gene is TRBJ2-5, the V gene TRBV7-8; perhaps TRBD1 as D (6 bases). The J call may not be correct, given that the DNA end is closer to TRBJ2-7. Germline V gene lookup returns CDR1 SGHVS and CDR2 FQNEAQ. This CDR3 is 17 amino acids long. The CDR3 nucleotides are TGTGCCAGCAGCCAAAACTTACCGGGACAAGGGGCCTACGAGCAGTACTTC. This sequence encodes CASSQNLPGQGAYEQYF.

The chain uses TRBV25-1 and TRBJ1-3; unclear D gene. The CDR3 covers 13 residues. Germline CDR1 and CDR2: MGHDK and SYGVNS. Trimming pared 8 bases from V and 3 bases from J, leaving 11 bases between. CDR3 amino acids: CASQARHGNTIYF. CDR3 DNA sequence: TGTGCCAGCCAAGCACGTCATGGAAACACCATATATTTT.

This clonotype came up once. The chain combines TRBV3-1 with TRBJ2-3; 9 bases are shared with TRBD2. This CDR3 region has 18 residues. Germline trimming cut 3 bases from V and 0 bases from J; bases unmatched to any gene: 10. CDR1 and CDR2 from the germline V gene are LGHDT and YNNKEL (reference sequence). The CDR3 DNA reads as TGTGCCAGCAGCCACGCGGCTAGCGGGGAAACTAGCACAGATACGCAGTATTTT. Amino acids: CASSHAASGETSTDTQYF.

The rearrangement joins TRBV15 to TRBJ2-3, with D unresolved. Per the germline V gene, CDR1 is LNHNV and CDR2 is YYDKDF (reference sequence). This CDR3 is built from 13 residues. Trimming removed 3 bases at V and 4 bases at J, with 8 bases between. The CDR3 loop is CATSSRAADTQYF. DNA of the CDR3: TGTGCCACCAGCAGTAGGGCCGCAGATACGCAGTATTTT.

J is TRBJ2-4 and V is TRBV9; 11 bases align to TRBD2. Germline CDR1 reads SGDLS; CDR2 reads YYNGEE. Germline trimming cut 3 bases from V and 7 bases from J; bases unmatched to any gene: 3. The CDR3 loop spans 14 amino acids. This chain's CDR3 is CASSGTSGGNIQYF. In DNA form, the CDR3 reads TGTGCCAGCAGCGGTACTAGCGGGGGCAACATTCAGTACTTC.

The chain carries TRBV20-1 and TRBJ2-5; perhaps TRBD2 as D (5 bases). The assigned J gene may be wrong: the sequence end matches TRBJ2-7 better. This CDR3 has 16 amino acids. Germline V gives CDR1 DFQATT, CDR2 SNEGSKA (reference sequence). The CDR3 DNA reads TGCAGTGCTAGAGATTCAAAGACTAACCCTACCTACGAGCAGTACTTC. Protein product: CSARDSKTNPTYEQYF.

V usage is TRBV20-1 and J usage is TRBJ2-1; 8 bases are shared with TRBD2. The V segment lost 0 bases and the J segment 4 bases; nucleotides outside the gene matches: 17. Germline V lookup: CDR1 DFQATT, CDR2 SNEGSKA (reference sequence). The CDR3 spans 19 residues. The CDR3 sequence is CSARDIPGRTSGVYNEQFF. The CDR3 nucleotides are TGCAGTGCTAGAGATATTCCAGGGAGAACTAGCGGAGTATACAATGAGCAGTTCTTC.

The J gene is TRBJ2-5, the V gene TRBV11-2; D is uncertain. The J call may be in error: the DNA end matches TRBJ2-7 better. Germline CDR1 is SGHAT and CDR2 is FQNNGV. The CDR3 runs 13 residues. The CDR3 region has the DNA TGTGCCAGCAGCCAAAATCATGAGAACGAGCAGTACTTC. Amino acid sequence: CASSQNHENEQYF.

Remarks on this clonotype: The junction departs from germline at one end; a sequencing error may be responsible. This chain links TRBV7-9 with TRBJ1-1, with unresolved D. The CDR3 runs 13 residues. Germline CDR1 is SEHNR and CDR2 is FQNEAQ (reference sequence). The CDR3: CAGSPMTLTEAFF. The CDR3 DNA sequence: TGTGCCGGCAGCCCTATGACTTTAACTGAAGCTTTCTTT.

A few counts support this clonotype. The chain carries TRBV4-3 and TRBJ2-3, with D maybe TRBD2 (6 bases). The CDR3 length is 13 residues. Germline V lookup: CDR1 LGHNA, CDR2 YSLEER. V was cut by 3 bases and J by 4 bases, with 8 bases left in between. The DNA of the CDR3 is TGCGCCAGCAGCCAGCGACTAGCAGATACGCAGTATTTT. Translated: CASSQRLADTQYF.

The J gene is TRBJ2-3, the V gene TRBV12-5; tentative D call: TRBD2 (5 bases). The CDR3 extends over 15 amino acids. Trimming cost V 6 bases and J 2 bases, with 15 bases left between them. CDR1 and CDR2 from the germline V gene are LGHNT and FRNRAP. Here the CDR3 reads CASGRDGDNTDTQYF. The DNA for the CDR3 is TGTGCTAGTGGCCGTGACGGGGATAACACAGATACGCAGTATTTT.

This chain connects TRBV5-1 to TRBJ2-5; 7 bases are shared with TRBD1. Germline trimming cut 4 bases from V and 2 bases from J; bases unmatched to any gene: 8. Germline values: CDR1 SGHRS, CDR2 YFSETQ. CDR3 length: 15 residues. The chain's CDR3 is CASSATGTAQETQYF. The CDR3 DNA is TGCGCCAGCAGCGCTACCGGGACAGCTCAAGAGACCCAGTACTTC.

The CDR3 reads CSARGSRDRVRETQYF. CDR3 nucleotide sequence: TGCAGTGCTAGAGGGTCCCGGGACAGGGTCCGAGAGACCCAGTACTTC. The genes are TRBV20-1 and TRBJ2-5; 9 bases agree with TRBD1. The CDR3 consists of 16 residues. Germline assignment: CDR1 DFQATT and CDR2 SNEGSKA (reference sequence). The junction had 10 bases not matched to a gene; V was cut back by 1 base and J by 4 bases.

The chain employs TRBV7-2 and TRBJ1-5, with D tentatively TRBD1 (5 bases). The germline V gene has CDR1 SGHTA and CDR2 FQGNSA. V lost 4 bases to trimming and J lost 7 bases, with 14 bases between them. CDR3 length equals 14 residues. CDR3 nucleotides: TGTGCCAGCAGCTCAAGGGGTATGGGGCAGCCCCAGCATTTT. Encoded protein: CASSSRGMGQPQHF.

The table lists this clonotype with a count of one. The gene calls are TRBV6-5 and TRBJ2-1; 8 bases fit TRBD2. The J segment lost 8 bases and the V segment lost 7 bases, leaving 13 bases of the junction unmatched. The CDR3 contains 15 residues. In germline, CDR1 is MNHEY, CDR2 SVGAGI. The CDR3 nucleotides read TGTGCCAGCAACCCTTCTTCGCGGGGGGTCTATGAGCAGTTCTTC. It encodes CASNPSSRGVYEQFF.

In this sample, this clonotype turned up a few times. This sequence joins TRBV2 and TRBJ1-5, with TRBD1 identical over 9 bases. The CDR3 sequence is 14 residues long. V shed 6 bases, J shed 6 bases, and the junction held 6 bases outside the gene matches. Germline lookup yields CDR1 SNHLY and CDR2 FYNNEI. The CDR3 coding sequence is TGTGCCAGCAGAGAGACAGGGGGGGGTCAGCCCCAGCATTTT. Translating it yields CASRETGGGQPQHF.

The genes are TRBV6-2 or TRBV6-3 and TRBJ2-7; no clear D gene. The germline gives CDR1 MNHEY, CDR2 SVGEGT. The CDR3 contains 11 residues. V lost 6 bases, J lost 5 bases, and 8 bases lay in between. The CDR3 spells CASRLRHEQYF. CDR3 sequence (DNA): TGTGCCAGCAGACTCCGCCACGAGCAGTACTTC.

CDR3 amino acids: CASNPLSGTYYNEQFF. The CDR3, as DNA: TGTGCCAGCAACCCACTCAGCGGGACATACTACAATGAGCAGTTCTTC. V gene TRBV28 combines with J gene TRBJ2-1, with D perhaps TRBD2 (7 bases). This CDR3 is built from 16 residues. With 7 bases removed from V and 3 bases from J, the gap between germline ends came to 19 bases. Germline V CDR1 and CDR2: MDHEN, SYDVKM.

There are a few counts of this clonotype. This chain links TRBV29-1 with TRBJ2-6, with D unclear. CDR3 length: 15 residues. Germline V gene data show CDR1 as SQVTM and CDR2 as ANQGSEA. V shed 4 bases and J shed 0 bases, with 10 bases lying between them. CDR3 protein: CSVAWGNSGANVLTF. CDR3 in DNA: TGCAGCGTTGCCTGGGGTAACTCTGGGGCCAACGTCCTGACTTTC. The whole variable domain, remainder taken from reference TRBV29-1 and TRBJ2-6, is SAVISQKPSRDICQRGTSLTIQCQVDSQVTMMFWYRQQPGQSLTLIATANQGSEATYESGFVIDKFPISRPNLTFSTLTVSNMSPEDSSIYLCSVAWGNSGANVLTFGAGSRLTVL.

This sequence joins TRBV11-2 and TRBJ2-7; D is unresolved. Germline V gives CDR1 SGHAT, CDR2 FQNNGV. This CDR3 comprises 15 residues. V lost 3 bases and J lost 2, with 14 bases in between. CDR3 sequence (DNA): TGTGCCAGCAGCTTCCGGCCCTCGGCGACCTACGAGCAGTACTTC. This translates into CASSFRPSATYEQYF.

In DNA form, the CDR3 reads TGTGCCGGGAAGGGCGGCTCTAGCACAGATACGCAGTATTTT. Encoded protein: CAGKGGSSTDTQYF. V and J are TRBV30 and TRBJ2-3; D gene unclear. The germline CDR1 and CDR2 sequences are GTSNPN and SVGIG (reference sequence). CDR3 length: 14 amino acids. Trimming cost V 8 bases and J 0 bases, with 15 bases left between them.